A selection of T cell receptor beta chains follows, all from one sample in a study of cytomegalovirus exposure and HLA in healthy donors. TCRdb's copy holds only in-frame clones and misses some; the assay was immunoSEQ multiplex PCR. The repertoire has tens of thousands of clones, 70% to 90% of them found once; the top ten carry 3.5% to 4%. Sample: PBMCs. The receptors were gathered from a woman under 30 in good health and CMV-seropositive. Both conserved end residues are part of each CDR3. Each record gives: CDR3 protein, CDR3 DNA, clone size, J gene, V gene, D gene. A D gene is named only where the DNA matches it firmly. Size is omitted from some rows. Given values are once, few, many or a class for expanded clones.

cdr3_aa: CAANLDRSNEKLFF; cdr3_nt: TGTGCCGCGAATCTGGACAGGAGTAATGAAAAACTGTTTTTT; clone_size: NA; j_call: TRBJ1-4; v_call: TRBV30; d_call: TRBD1
cdr3_aa: CASSAGTGSGNTIYF; cdr3_nt: TGTGCCAGTAGTGCCGGGACAGGGTCTGGAAACACCATATATTTT; clone_size: NA; j_call: TRBJ1-3; v_call: TRBV19; d_call: TRBD1
cdr3_aa: CASQTWGQGNTGELFF; cdr3_nt: TGTGCCAGCCAAACGTGGGGACAGGGGAACACCGGGGAGCTGTTTTTT; clone_size: NA; j_call: TRBJ2-2; v_call: TRBV7-9; d_call: TRBD1
cdr3_aa: CASSFGQGYTDTQYF; cdr3_nt: TGTGCCAGCAGCTTCGGACAGGGGTACACAGATACGCAGTATTTT; clone_size: once; j_call: TRBJ2-3; v_call: TRBV7-9; d_call: TRBD1
cdr3_aa: CASSSGQGDYNEQFF; cdr3_nt: TGTGCCAGCAGCTCGGGACAGGGCGACTACAATGAGCAGTTCTTC; clone_size: NA; j_call: TRBJ2-1; v_call: TRBV6-6; d_call: TRBD1
cdr3_aa: CASSQRGGRETQYF; cdr3_nt: TGTGCCAGCAGCCAGCGGGGGGGCCGGGAGACCCAGTACTTC; clone_size: once; j_call: TRBJ2-5; v_call: TRBV7-2; d_call: TRBD2
cdr3_aa: CASSEGTGEVQPQHF; cdr3_nt: TGTGCCAGCAGTGAAGGGACAGGGGAGGTTCAGCCCCAGCATTTT; clone_size: NA; j_call: TRBJ1-5; v_call: TRBV25-1; d_call: TRBD1
cdr3_aa: CAIRQGATGNTIYF; cdr3_nt: TGTGCCATCAGACAGGGGGCGACGGGAAACACCATATATTTT; clone_size: NA; j_call: TRBJ1-3; v_call: TRBV10-3; d_call: TRBD1
cdr3_aa: CASSRAPGGEKLFF; cdr3_nt: TGTGCCAGCAGCCGCGCCCCCGGGGGTGAAAAACTGTTTTTT; clone_size: NA; j_call: TRBJ1-4; v_call: TRBV6-6; d_call: NA
cdr3_aa: CASSLVDRAKDSPLHF; cdr3_nt: TGTGCCAGCAGCTTGGTCGACAGGGCGAAGGATTCACCCCTCCACTTT; clone_size: once; j_call: TRBJ1-6; v_call: TRBV5-6; d_call: TRBD1
cdr3_aa: CASSLSLIGGYTF; cdr3_nt: TGTGCCAGCAGTTTATCCCTAATTGGTGGCTACACCTTC; clone_size: NA; j_call: TRBJ1-2; v_call: TRBV28; d_call: NA